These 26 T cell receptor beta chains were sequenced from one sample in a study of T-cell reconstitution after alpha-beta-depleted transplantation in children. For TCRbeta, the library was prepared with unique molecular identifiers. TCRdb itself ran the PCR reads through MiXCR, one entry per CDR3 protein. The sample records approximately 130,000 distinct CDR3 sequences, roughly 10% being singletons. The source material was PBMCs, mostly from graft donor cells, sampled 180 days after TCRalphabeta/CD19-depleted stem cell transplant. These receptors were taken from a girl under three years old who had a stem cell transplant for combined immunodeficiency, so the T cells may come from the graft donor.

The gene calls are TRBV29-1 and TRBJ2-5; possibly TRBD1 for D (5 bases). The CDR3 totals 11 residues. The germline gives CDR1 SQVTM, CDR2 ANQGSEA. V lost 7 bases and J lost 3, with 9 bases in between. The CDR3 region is CSAKGEETQYF. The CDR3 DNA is TGCAGCGCCAAAGGGGAAGAGACCCAGTACTTC. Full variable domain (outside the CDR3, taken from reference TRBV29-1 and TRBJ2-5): SAVISQKPSRDICQRGTSLTIQCQVDSQVTMMFWYRQQPGQSLTLIATANQGSEATYESGFVIDKFPISRPNLTFSTLTVSNMSPEDSSIYLCSAKGEETQYFGPGTRLLVL.

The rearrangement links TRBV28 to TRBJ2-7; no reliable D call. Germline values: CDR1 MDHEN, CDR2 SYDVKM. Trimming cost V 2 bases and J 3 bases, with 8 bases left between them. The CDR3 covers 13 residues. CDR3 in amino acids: CASSLTLFYEQYF. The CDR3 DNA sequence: TGTGCCAGCAGTTTAACGTTATTCTACGAGCAGTACTTC.

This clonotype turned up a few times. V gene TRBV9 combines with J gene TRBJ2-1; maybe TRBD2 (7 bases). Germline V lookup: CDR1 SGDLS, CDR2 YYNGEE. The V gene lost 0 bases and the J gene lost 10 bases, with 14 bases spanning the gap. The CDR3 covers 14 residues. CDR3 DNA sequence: TGTGCCAGCAGCGTAGAGGAGACGGGGGGCGAGCAGTTCTTC. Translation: CASSVEETGGEQFF.

CDR3 coding DNA: TGTGCCAGCAGGGGGGGCCTAGGGACTGGCGAGCAGTACTTC. It encodes CASRGGLGTGEQYF. The chain has TRBV25-1 and TRBJ2-7; either TRBD1 or TRBD2 may supply D (6 bases each). CDR1 is MGHDK, CDR2 SYGVNS, per germline. Trimming stripped 6 bases from V and 6 bases from J, with 18 bases between. There are 14 residues in the CDR3.

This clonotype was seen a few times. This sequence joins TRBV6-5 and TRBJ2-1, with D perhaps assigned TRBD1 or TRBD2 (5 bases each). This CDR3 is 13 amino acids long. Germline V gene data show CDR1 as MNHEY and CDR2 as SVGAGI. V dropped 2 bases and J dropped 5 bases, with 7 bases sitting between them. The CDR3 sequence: CASSYGGHNEQFF. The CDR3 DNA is TGTGCCAGCAGTTACGGGGGTCACAATGAGCAGTTCTTC.

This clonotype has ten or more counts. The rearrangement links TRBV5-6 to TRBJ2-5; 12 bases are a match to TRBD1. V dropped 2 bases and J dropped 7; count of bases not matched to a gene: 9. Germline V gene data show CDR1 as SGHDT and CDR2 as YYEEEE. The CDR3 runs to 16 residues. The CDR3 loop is CASSLSGTGGLWTQYF. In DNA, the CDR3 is TGTGCCAGCAGCTTATCCGGGACAGGGGGCCTATGGACCCAGTACTTC.

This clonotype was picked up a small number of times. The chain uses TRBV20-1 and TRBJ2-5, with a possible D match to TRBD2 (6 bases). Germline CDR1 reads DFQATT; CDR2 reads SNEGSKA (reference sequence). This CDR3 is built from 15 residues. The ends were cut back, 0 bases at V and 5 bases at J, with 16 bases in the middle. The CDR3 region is CSARDLRGPGETQYF. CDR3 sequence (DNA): TGCAGTGCTAGAGATTTGCGGGGACCGGGGGAGACCCAGTACTTC.

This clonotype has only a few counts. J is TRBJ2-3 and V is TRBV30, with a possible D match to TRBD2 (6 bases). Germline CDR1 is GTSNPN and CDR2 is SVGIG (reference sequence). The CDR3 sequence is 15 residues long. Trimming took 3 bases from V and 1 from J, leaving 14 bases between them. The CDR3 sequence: CAWSPARGRTDTQYF. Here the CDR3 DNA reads TGTGCCTGGAGCCCGGCGCGGGGCCGCACAGATACGCAGTATTTT.

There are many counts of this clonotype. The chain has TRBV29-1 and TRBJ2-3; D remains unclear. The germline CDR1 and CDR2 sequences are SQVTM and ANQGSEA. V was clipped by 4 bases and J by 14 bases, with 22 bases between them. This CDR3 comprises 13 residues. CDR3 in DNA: TGCAGCGTTGGTAGGCGCACCGACTCTCGTGGGTATTTT. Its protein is CSVGRRTDSRGYF.

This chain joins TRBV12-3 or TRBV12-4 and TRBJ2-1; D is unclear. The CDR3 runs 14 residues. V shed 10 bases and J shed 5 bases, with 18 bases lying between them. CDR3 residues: CATQPDHFDNEQFF. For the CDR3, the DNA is TGTGCCACCCAACCCGACCACTTTGACAATGAGCAGTTCTTC.

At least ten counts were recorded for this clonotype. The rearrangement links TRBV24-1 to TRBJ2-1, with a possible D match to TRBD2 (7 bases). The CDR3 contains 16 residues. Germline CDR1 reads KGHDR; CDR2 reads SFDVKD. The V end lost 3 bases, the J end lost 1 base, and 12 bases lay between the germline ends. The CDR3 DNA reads TGTGCCACCAGTGATCCCGGGGGGCAGTCCTACAATGAGCAGTTCTTC. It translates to CATSDPGGQSYNEQFF.

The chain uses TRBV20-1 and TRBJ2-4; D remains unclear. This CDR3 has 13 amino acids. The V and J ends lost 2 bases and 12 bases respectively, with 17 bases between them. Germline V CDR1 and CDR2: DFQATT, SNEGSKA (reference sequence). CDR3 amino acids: CSARSSRKESQYF. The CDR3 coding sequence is TGCAGTGCTAGATCGTCGCGGAAGGAAAGTCAGTACTTC.

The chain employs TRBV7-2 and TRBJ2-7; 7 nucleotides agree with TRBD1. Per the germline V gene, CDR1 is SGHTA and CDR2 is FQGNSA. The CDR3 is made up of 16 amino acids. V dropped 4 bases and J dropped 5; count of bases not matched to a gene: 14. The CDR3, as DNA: TGTGCCAGCAGCTACGGTCCTACAGACAGGGACCACGAGCAGTACTTC. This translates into CASSYGPTDRDHEQYF.

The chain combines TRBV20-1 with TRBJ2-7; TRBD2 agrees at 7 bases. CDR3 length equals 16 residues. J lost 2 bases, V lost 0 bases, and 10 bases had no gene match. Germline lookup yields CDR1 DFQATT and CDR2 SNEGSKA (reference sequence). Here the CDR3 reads CSARDAALAPPYEQYF. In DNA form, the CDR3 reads TGCAGTGCTAGAGACGCGGCACTAGCGCCTCCCTACGAGCAGTACTTC.

DNA of the CDR3: TGTGCCAGCAGCCAAGGACTACAGGGAGGAGAGACCCAGTACTTC. Protein: CASSQGLQGGETQYF. The chain recombines TRBV4-2 with TRBJ2-5; perhaps D is TRBD1 or TRBD2 (6 bases each). Germline CDR1 is LGHNA and CDR2 is YNFKEQ. V lost 1 base and J lost 4, with 13 bases in between. The CDR3 runs to 15 residues.

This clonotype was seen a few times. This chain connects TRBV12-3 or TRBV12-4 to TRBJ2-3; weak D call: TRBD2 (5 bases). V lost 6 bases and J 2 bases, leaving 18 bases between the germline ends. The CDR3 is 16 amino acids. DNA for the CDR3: TGTGCCAGCAGCCAGCGTCAAAAGCGGCCCACAGATACGCAGTATTTT. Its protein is CASSQRQKRPTDTQYF.

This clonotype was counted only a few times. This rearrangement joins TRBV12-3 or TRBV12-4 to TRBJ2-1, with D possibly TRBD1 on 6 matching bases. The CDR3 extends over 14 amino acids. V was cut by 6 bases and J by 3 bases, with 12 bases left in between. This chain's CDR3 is CASSAGQFYNEQFF. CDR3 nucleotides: TGTGCCAGCAGCGCCGGACAGTTCTACAATGAGCAGTTCTTC.

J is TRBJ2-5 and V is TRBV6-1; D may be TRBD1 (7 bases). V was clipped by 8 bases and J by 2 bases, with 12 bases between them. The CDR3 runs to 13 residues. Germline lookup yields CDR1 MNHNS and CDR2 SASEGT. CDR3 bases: TGTGCCAGCTCCCCAGGGGGGCAAGAGACCCAGTACTTC. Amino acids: CASSPGGQETQYF.

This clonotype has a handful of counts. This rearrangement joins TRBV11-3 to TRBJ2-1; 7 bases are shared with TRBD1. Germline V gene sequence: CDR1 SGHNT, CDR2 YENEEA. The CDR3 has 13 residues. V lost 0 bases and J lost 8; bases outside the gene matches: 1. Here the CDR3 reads CASSLDTGDEQFF. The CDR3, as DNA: TGTGCCAGCAGCTTAGATACAGGGGATGAGCAGTTCTTC.

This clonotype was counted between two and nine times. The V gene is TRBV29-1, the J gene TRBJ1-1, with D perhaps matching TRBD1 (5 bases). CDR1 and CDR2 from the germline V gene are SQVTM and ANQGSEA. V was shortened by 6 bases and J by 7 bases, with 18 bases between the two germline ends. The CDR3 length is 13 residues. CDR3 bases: TGCAGCGTGCGGGGACGACAGACGGGTGAAGCTTTCTTT. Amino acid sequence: CSVRGRQTGEAFF. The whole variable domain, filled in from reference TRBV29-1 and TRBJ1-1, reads SAVISQKPSRDICQRGTSLTIQCQVDSQVTMMFWYRQQPGQSLTLIATANQGSEATYESGFVIDKFPISRPNLTFSTLTVSNMSPEDSSIYLCSVRGRQTGEAFFGQGTRLTVV.

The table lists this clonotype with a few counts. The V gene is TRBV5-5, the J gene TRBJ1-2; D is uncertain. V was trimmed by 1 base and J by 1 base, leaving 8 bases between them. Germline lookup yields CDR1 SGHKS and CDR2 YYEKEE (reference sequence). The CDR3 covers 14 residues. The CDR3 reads CASSLREVNYGYTF. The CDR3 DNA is TGTGCCAGCAGCTTGCGGGAAGTTAACTATGGCTACACCTTC. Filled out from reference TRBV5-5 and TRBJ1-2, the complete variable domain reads DAGVTQSPTHLIKTRGQQVTLRCSPISGHKSVSWYQQVLGQGPQFIFQYYEKEERGRGNFPDRFSARQFPNYSSELNVNALLLGDSALYLCASSLREVNYGYTFGSGTRLTVV.

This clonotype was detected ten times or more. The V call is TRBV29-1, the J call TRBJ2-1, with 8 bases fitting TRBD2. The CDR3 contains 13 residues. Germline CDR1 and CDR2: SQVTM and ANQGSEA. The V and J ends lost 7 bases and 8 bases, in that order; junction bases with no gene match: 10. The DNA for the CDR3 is TGCAGCGCCCTAGCGGGCTTCGGGTATGAGCAGTTCTTC. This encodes CSALAGFGYEQFF.

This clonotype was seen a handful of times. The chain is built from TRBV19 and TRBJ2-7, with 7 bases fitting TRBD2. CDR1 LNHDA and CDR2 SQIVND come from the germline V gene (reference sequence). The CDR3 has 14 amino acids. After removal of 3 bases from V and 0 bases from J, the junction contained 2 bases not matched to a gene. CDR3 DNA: TGTGCCAGTAGTATTCGGGGGGACTCCTACGAGCAGTACTTC. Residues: CASSIRGDSYEQYF.

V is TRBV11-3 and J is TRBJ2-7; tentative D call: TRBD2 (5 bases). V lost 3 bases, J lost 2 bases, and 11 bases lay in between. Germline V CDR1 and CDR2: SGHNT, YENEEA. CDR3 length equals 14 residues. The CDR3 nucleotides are TGTGCCAGCAGCTTTCGGGGAACCCCCTACGAGCAGTACTTC. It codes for CASSFRGTPYEQYF. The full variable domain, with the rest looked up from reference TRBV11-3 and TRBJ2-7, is EAGVVQSPRYKIIEKKQPVAFWCNPISGHNTLYWYLQNLGQGPELLIRYENEEAVDDSQLPKDRFSAERLKGVDSTLKIQPAELGDSAVYLCASSFRGTPYEQYFGPGTRLTVT.

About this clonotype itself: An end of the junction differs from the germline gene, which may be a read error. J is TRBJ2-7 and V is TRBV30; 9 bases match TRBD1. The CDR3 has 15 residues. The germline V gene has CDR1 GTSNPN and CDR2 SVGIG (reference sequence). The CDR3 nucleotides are TGTGCCTGGAGTCCTACCGGGACAGGGACCTACGAGCATTACTTC. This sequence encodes CAWSPTGTGTYEHYF. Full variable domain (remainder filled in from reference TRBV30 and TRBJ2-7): SQTIHQWPATLVQPVGSPLSLECTVEGTSNPNLYWYRQAAGRGLQLLFYSVGIGQISSEVPQNLSASRPQDRQFILSSKKLLLSDSGFYLCAWSPTGTGTYEHYFGPGTRLTVT.

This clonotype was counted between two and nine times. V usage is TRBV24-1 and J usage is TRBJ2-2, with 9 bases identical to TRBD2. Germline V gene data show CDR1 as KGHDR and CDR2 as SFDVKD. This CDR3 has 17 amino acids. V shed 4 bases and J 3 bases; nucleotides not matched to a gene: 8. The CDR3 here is CATSDKVAGAYTGELFF. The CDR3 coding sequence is TGTGCCACCAGTGACAAAGTAGCGGGGGCCTACACCGGGGAGCTGTTTTTT.